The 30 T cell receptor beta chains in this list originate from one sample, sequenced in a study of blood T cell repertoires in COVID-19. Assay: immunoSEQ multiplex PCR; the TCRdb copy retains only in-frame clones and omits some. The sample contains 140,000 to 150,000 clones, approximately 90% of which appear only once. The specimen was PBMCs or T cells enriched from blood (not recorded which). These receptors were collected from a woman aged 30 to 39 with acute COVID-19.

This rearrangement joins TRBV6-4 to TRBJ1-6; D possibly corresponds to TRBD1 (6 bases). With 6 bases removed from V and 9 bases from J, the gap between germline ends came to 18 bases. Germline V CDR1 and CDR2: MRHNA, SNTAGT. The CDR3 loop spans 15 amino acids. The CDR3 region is CASSQDRQGGSPLHF. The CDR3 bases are TGTGCCAGCAGCCAAGACAGGCAGGGTGGTTCACCCCTCCACTTT.

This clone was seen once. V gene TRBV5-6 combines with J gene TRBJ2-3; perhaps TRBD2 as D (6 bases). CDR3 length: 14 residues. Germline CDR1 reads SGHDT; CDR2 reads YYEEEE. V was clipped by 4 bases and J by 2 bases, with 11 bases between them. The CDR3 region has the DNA TGTGCCAGCAGCCTGGGACTGCACACAGATACGCAGTATTTT. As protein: CASSLGLHTDTQYF.

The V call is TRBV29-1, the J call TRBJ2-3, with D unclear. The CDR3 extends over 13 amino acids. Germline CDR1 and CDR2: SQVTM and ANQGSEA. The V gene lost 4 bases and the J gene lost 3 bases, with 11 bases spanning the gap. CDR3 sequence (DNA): TGCAGCGTTGTCAAATATACTACAGATACGCAGTATTTT. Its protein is CSVVKYTTDTQYF.

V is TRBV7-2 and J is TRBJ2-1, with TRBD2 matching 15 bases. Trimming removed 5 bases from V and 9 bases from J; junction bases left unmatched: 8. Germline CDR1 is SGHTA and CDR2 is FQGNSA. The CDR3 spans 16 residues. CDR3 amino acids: CASSQGLAGGQGEQFF. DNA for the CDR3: TGTGCCAGCAGCCAAGGACTAGCGGGAGGGCAGGGTGAGCAGTTCTTC.

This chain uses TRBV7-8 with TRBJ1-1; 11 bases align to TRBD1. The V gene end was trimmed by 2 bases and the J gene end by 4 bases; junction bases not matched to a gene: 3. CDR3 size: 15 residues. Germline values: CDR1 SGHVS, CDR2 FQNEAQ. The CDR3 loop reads CASSLSDRGLTEAFF. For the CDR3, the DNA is TGTGCCAGCAGCTTATCGGACAGGGGGCTCACTGAAGCTTTCTTT.

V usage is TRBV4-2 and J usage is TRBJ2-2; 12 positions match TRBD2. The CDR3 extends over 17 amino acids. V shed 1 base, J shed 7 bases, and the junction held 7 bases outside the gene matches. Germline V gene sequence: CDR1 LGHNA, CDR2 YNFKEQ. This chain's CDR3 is CASSQVFMGLAGGELFF. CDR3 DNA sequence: TGTGCCAGCAGCCAAGTATTTATGGGACTAGCGGGCGGGGAGCTGTTTTTT.

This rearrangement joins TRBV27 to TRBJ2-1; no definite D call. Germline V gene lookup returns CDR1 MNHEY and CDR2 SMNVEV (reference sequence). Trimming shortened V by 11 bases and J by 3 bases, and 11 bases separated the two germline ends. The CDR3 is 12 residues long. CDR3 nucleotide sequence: TGTGCCTCCCAGGCCAACTACAATGAGCAGTTCTTC. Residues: CASQANYNEQFF.

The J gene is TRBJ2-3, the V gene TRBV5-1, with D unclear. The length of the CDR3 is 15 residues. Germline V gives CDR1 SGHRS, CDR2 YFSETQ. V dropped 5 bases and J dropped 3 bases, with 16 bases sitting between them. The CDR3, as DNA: TGCGCCAGCAGACCCCAGGTAACTCGGACAGATACGCAGTATTTT. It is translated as CASRPQVTRTDTQYF.

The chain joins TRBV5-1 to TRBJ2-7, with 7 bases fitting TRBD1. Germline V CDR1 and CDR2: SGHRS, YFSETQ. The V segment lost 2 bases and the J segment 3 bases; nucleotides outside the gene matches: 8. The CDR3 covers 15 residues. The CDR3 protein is CASSLDRDSFYEQYF. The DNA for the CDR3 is TGCGCCAGCAGCTTAGACAGGGATTCCTTCTACGAGCAGTACTTC. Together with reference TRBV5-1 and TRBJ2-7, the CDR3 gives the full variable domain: KAGVTQTPRYLIKTRGQQVTLSCSPISGHRSVSWYQQTPGQGLQFLFEYFSETQRNKGNFPGRFSGRQFSNSRSEMNVSTLELGDSALYLCASSLDRDSFYEQYFGPGTRLTVT.

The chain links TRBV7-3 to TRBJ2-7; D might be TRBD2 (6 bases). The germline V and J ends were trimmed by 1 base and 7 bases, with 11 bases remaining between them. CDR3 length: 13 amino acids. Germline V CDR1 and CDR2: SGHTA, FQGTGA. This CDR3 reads CASSLSDGGEQYF. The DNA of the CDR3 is TGTGCCAGCAGCTTAAGCGACGGGGGAGAGCAGTACTTC.

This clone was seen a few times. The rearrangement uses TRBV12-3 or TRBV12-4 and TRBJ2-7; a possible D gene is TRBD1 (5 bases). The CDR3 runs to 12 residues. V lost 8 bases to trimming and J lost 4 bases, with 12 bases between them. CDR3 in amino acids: CASGRVRYEQYF. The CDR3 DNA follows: TGTGCCAGCGGCAGGGTAAGGTACGAGCAGTACTTC.

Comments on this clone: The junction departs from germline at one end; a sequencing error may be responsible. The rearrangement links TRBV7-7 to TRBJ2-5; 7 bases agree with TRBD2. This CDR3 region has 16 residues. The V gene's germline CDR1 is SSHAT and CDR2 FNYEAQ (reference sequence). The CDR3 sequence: CASSLDRGSGGETQYF. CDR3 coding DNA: TGTGCTAGCAGCTTAGACCGCGGGAGCGGAGGAGAGACCCAGTACTTC.

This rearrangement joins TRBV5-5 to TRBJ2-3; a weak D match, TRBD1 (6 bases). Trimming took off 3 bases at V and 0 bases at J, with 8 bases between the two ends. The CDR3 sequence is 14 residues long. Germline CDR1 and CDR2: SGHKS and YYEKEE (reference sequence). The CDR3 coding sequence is TGTGCCAGCAGCTCAGGGGTTAGCACAGATACGCAGTATTTT. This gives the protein CASSSGVSTDTQYF.

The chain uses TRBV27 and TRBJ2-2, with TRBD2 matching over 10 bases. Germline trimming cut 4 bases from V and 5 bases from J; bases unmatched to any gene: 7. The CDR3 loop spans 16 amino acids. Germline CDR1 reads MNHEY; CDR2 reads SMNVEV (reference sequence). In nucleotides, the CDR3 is TGTGCCAGCAGTTCCCTTGGTAGCGGGAGGACCGGGGAGCTGTTTTTT. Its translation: CASSSLGSGRTGELFF.

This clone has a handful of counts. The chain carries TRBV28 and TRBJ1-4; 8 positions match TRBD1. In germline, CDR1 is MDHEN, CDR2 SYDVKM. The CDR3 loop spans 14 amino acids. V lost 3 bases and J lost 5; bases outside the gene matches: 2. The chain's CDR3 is CASSFRGQNEKLFF. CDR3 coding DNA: TGTGCCAGCAGTTTCAGGGGGCAGAATGAAAAACTGTTTTTT.

This chain's CDR3 is CASSPGALSPLHF. The CDR3 coding sequence is TGTGCCAGCAGCCCAGGGGCACTTTCACCCCTCCACTTT. The chain has TRBV7-2 and TRBJ1-6; D is possibly TRBD1 (6 bases). V lost 5 bases to trimming and J lost 9 bases, with 11 bases between them. There are 13 residues in the CDR3. Germline assignment: CDR1 SGHTA and CDR2 FQGNSA.

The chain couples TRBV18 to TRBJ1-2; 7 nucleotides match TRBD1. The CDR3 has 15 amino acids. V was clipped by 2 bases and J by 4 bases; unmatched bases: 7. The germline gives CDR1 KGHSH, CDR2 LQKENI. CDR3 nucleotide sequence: TGTGCCAGCTCACCATGGGACAGCAAAGGCTATGGCTACACCTTC. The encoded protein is CASSPWDSKGYGYTF.

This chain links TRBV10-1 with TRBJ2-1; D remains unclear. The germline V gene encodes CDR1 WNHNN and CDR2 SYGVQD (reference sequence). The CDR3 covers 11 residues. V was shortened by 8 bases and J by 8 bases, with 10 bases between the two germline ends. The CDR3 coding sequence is TGCGCCAGCCCTCGCCGCGATGAGCAGTTCTTC. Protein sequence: CASPRRDEQFF.

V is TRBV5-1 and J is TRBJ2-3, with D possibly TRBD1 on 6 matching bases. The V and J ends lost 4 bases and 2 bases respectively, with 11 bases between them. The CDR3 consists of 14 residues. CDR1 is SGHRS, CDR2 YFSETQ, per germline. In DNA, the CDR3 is TGCGCCAGCAGCCAGGACAGATCCACAGATACGCAGTATTTT. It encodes CASSQDRSTDTQYF.

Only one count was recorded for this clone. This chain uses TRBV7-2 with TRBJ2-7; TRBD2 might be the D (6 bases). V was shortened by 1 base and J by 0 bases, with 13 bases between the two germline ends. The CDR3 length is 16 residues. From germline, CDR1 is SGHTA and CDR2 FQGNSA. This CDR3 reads CASSLVVSGSSYEQYF. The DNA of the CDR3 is TGTGCCAGCAGCTTAGTTGTGTCCGGGAGCTCCTACGAGCAGTACTTC.

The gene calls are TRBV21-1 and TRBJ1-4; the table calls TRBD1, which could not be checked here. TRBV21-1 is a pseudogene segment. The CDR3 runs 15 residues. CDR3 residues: CASSKGQGMSEKLFF. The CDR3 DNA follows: TGTGCCAGCAGCAAGGGACAGGGGATGAGTGAAAAACTGTTTTTT.

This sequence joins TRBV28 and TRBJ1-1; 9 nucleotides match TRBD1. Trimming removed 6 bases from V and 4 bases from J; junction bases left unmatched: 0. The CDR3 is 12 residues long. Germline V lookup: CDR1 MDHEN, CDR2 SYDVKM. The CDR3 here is CASRTGGTEAFF. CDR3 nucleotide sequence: TGTGCCAGCAGGACAGGGGGCACTGAAGCTTTCTTT.

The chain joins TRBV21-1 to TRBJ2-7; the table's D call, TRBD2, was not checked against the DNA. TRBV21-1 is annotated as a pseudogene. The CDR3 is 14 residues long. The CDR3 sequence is CASRSAGGGDEQYF. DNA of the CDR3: TGTGCCAGCAGGTCAGCGGGAGGGGGCGACGAGCAGTACTTC.

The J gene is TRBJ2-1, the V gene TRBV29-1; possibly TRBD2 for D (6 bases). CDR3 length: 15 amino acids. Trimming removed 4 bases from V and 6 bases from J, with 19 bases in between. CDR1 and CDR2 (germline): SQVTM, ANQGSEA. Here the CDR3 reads CSVGGGVVPLNEQFF. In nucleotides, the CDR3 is TGCAGCGTTGGGGGCGGGGTTGTTCCCCTCAATGAGCAGTTCTTC.

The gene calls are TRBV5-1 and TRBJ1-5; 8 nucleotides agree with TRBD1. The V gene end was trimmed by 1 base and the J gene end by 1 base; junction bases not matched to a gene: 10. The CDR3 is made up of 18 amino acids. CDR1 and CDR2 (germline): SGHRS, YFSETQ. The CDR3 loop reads CASSLSAGGLGSNQPQHF. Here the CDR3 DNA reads TGCGCCAGCAGCTTGTCGGCAGGGGGCCTCGGAAGCAATCAGCCCCAGCATTTT.

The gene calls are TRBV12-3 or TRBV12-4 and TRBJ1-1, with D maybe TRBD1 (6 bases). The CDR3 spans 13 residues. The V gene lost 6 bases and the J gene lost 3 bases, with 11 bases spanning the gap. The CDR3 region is CASREQGYTEAFF. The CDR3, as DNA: TGTGCCAGCAGGGAACAGGGTTACACTGAAGCTTTCTTT.

CDR3 loop: CASSKPGLAGPSTDTQYF. The CDR3 nucleotides are TGTGCCAGCAGTAAACCGGGACTAGCGGGACCTAGCACAGATACGCAGTATTTT. The chain carries TRBV28 and TRBJ2-3; TRBD2 agrees at 13 bases. With V trimmed by 5 bases and J by 0 bases, 8 bases remained unmatched. This CDR3 comprises 18 residues. The germline gives CDR1 MDHEN, CDR2 SYDVKM.

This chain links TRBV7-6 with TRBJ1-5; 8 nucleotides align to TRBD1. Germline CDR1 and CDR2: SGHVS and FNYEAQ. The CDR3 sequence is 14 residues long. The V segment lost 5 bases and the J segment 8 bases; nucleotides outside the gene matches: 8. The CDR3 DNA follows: TGTGCCAGCAGCGAACTCCAGGGGGCAGAGCCCCAGCATTTT. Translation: CASSELQGAEPQHF.

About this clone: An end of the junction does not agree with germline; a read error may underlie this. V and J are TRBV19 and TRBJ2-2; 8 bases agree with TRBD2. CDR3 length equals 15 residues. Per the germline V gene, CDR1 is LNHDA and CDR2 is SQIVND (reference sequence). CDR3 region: CASRIAGSGTGELFF. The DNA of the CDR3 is TGTGCCAGTAGGATAGCGGGAAGTGGGACCGGGGAGCTGTTTTTT.

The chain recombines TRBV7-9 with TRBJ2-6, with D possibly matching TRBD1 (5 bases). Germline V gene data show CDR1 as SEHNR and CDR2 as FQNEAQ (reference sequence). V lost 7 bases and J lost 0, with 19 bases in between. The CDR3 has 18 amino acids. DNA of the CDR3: TGTGCCAGCACAACCAACCTCTTACAGGACTCTGGGGCCAACGTCCTGACTTTC. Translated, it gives CASTTNLLQDSGANVLTF. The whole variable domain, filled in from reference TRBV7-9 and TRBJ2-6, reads DTGVSQNPRHKITKRGQNVTFRCDPISEHNRLYWYRQTLGQGPEFLTYFQNEAQLEKSRLLSDRFSAERPKGSFSTLEIQRTEQGDSAMYLCASTTNLLQDSGANVLTFGAGSRLTVL.